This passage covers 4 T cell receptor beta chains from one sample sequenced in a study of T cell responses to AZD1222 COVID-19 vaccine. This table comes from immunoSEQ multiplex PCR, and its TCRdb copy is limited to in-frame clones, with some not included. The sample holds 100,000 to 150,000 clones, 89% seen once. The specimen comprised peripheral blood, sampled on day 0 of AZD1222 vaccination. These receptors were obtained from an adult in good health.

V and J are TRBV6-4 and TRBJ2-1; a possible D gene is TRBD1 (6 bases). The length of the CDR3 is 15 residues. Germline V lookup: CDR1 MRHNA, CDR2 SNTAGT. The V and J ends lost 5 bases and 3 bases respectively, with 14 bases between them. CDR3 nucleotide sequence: TGTGCCAGCAGTCCAGATGAAGGGGGCTACAATGAGCAGTTCTTC. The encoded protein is CASSPDEGGYNEQFF.

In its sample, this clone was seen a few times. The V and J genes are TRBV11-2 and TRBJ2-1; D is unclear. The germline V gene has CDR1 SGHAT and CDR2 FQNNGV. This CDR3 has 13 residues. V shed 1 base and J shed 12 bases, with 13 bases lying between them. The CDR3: CASSLGLESGQFF. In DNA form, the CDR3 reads TGTGCCAGCAGCTTAGGATTAGAGTCAGGGCAGTTCTTC. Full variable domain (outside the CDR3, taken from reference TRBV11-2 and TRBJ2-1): EAGVAQSPRYKIIEKRQSVAFWCNPISGHATLYWYQQILGQGPKLLIQFQNNGVVDDSQLPKDRFSAERLKGVDSTLKIQPAKLEDSAVYLCASSLGLESGQFFGPGTRLTVL.

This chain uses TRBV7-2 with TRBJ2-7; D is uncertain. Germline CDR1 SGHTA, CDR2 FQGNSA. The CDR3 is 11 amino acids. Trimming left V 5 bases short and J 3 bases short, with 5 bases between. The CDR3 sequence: CASSPRYEQYF. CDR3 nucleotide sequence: TGTGCCAGCAGCCCTCGCTACGAGCAGTACTTC.

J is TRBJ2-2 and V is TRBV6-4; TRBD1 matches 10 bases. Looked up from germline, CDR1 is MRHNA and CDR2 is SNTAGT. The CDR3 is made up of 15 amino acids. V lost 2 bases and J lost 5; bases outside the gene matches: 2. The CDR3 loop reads CASSDEGQGTGELFF. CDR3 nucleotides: TGTGCCAGCAGTGACGAGGGACAGGGGACCGGGGAGCTGTTTTTT.